What follows are 10 T cell receptor beta chains derived from one specimen sequenced in a study of T cells in Graves' hyperthyroidism and ophthalmopathy. Amplification of TCR beta CDR3 regions used RNA as the template. Primed by the HTBI set, a first-round RT-PCR was run on the TCR CDR3. TCRdb passed the multiplex PCR reads through MiXCR, listing each CDR3 protein once. The sample records about 270,000 distinct CDR3 sequences, approximately 20% being singletons. Sequencing input: blood. Every receptor here comes from a man aged 25-45 years with Graves' ophthalmopathy.

V usage is TRBV11-3 and J usage is TRBJ2-1, with 8 bases aligning to TRBD2. Per germline, CDR1 SGHNT and CDR2 YENEEA. J was trimmed by 5 bases and V by 4 bases; bases with no gene match: 4. The CDR3 spans 14 residues. The CDR3 DNA sequence: TGTGCCAGCAGCTCTTACGGGGGGGACAATGAGCAGTTCTTC. Translated, it gives CASSSYGGDNEQFF.

This clonotype was found a few times. The V gene is TRBV15, the J gene TRBJ2-6, with unresolved D. The CDR3 has 17 residues. Germline CDR1 is LNHNV and CDR2 is YYDKDF (reference sequence). Trimming removed 0 bases from V and 4 bases from J, with 13 bases in between. DNA of the CDR3: TGTGCCACCAGCAGAGATTTTATCGGGTCGGGGGCCAACGTCCTGACTTTC. Translated: CATSRDFIGSGANVLTF.

The gene calls are TRBV5-1 and TRBJ2-3, with 10 bases fitting TRBD2. CDR1 is SGHRS and CDR2 is YFSETQ in the germline V gene. Unmatched junction bases numbered 8, after V lost 1 base and J lost 3 bases. This CDR3 spans 17 amino acids. The chain's CDR3 is CASSLRAGGTSTDTQYF. DNA for the CDR3: TGCGCCAGCAGCTTGCGAGCGGGAGGGACTTCGACAGATACGCAGTATTTT.

This clonotype was observed a handful of times. This rearrangement joins TRBV12-3 or TRBV12-4 to TRBJ2-7, with 9 positions matching TRBD1. J gave up 4 bases and V 6 bases, and 7 bases lay outside the gene matches. This CDR3 is 14 amino acids long. The CDR3: CASSPQGALYEQYF. In nucleotides, the CDR3 is TGTGCCAGCAGCCCACAGGGGGCGTTATACGAGCAGTACTTC.

The rearrangement links TRBV30 to TRBJ1-1, with D unresolved. Trimming shortened V by 0 bases and J by 2 bases, and 10 bases separated the two germline ends. CDR1 GTSNPN and CDR2 SVGIG come from the germline V gene (reference sequence). The CDR3 is made up of 14 amino acids. The CDR3 DNA sequence: TGTGCCTGGAGTGTTACCAGGTTAAACACTGAAGCTTTCTTT. Translated, it gives CAWSVTRLNTEAFF.

This clonotype came up many times. V and J are TRBV20-1 and TRBJ2-3; unclear D gene. V was trimmed by 1 base and J by 6 bases, leaving 14 bases between them. Germline loops: CDR1 DFQATT, CDR2 SNEGSKA (reference sequence). The CDR3 totals 14 residues. The chain's CDR3 is CSARGASGVDTQYF. In DNA form, the CDR3 reads TGCAGTGCTAGAGGGGCTAGTGGAGTGGATACGCAGTATTTT.

This clonotype was seen ten or more times. This chain connects TRBV30 to TRBJ2-5; D gene unclear. V dropped 1 base and J dropped 6 bases, with 12 bases sitting between them. The CDR3 runs to 13 residues. The germline V gene has CDR1 GTSNPN and CDR2 SVGIG (reference sequence). CDR3 DNA sequence: TGTGCCTGGAGTGCCGACCGCGTTAAGACCCAGTACTTC. Its translation: CAWSADRVKTQYF.

The table lists this clonotype with a few counts. The chain recombines TRBV7-6 with TRBJ1-1; maybe TRBD1 (5 bases). V was cut by 1 base and J by 8 bases, with 11 bases left in between. CDR3 length: 13 amino acids. From germline, CDR1 is SGHVS and CDR2 FNYEAQ. CDR3 coding DNA: TGTGCCAGCAGCTTAGGTGGTGGGGGGGAAGCTTTCTTT. It specifies CASSLGGGGEAFF.

This clonotype was seen a few times. J is TRBJ1-1 and V is TRBV6-6; the match to TRBD1 covers 11 bases. V trimming: 2 bases; J trimming: 4 bases; junction bases outside the gene matches: 9. There are 17 residues in the CDR3. Per the germline V gene, CDR1 is MNHNY and CDR2 is SVGAGI (reference sequence). The CDR3 reads CASSYLGQGASGTEAFF. The CDR3 DNA sequence: TGTGCCAGCAGTTACCTAGGACAGGGGGCCAGCGGCACTGAAGCTTTCTTT.

In the case of this clonotype: The junction shows a germline mismatch at one end, possibly a read error. The gene calls are TRBV24-1 and TRBJ1-2; possibly TRBD1 for D (5 bases). Germline CDR1 is KGHDR and CDR2 is SFDVKD. The CDR3 is 18 residues long. This chain's CDR3 is CATGDLQSRVKGTYGYTF. In nucleotides, the CDR3 is TGTGCCACCGGTGATTTGCAGAGCAGGGTTAAGGGAACCTATGGCTACACCTTC.